A single sample is the source of the 25 T cell receptor beta chains below, sequenced in a study of T cell repertoires in cytomegalovirus infection. These receptors have no known antigen. TCRdb reanalysed the reads using MiXCR and keeps one entry per CDR3 protein. Found here are hundreds of thousands of distinct CDR3 sequences, approximately 40% of them singletons; the top ten hold roughly two fifths. Source: cultured PBMCs, taken from culture after CMV antigen stimulation. These TCRs come from a human donor in good health (CMV status not recorded). Some clones in this sample may be carry-over from other donors' samples.

This clonotype was recorded a few times. The chain is built from TRBV7-2 and TRBJ2-3, with D possibly being TRBD1 or TRBD2 (6 bases each). Germline loops: CDR1 SGHTA, CDR2 FQGNSA. With 3 bases removed from V and 2 bases from J, the gap between germline ends came to 15 bases. CDR3 length: 16 residues. CDR3 residues: CASSFRGGGSTDTQYF. CDR3 bases: TGTGCCAGCAGCTTTAGAGGAGGGGGATCCACAGATACGCAGTATTTT.

The DNA of the CDR3 is TGTGCCAGTAGTATCCGAGGCCGATCGACACCCGCACGCGCCGGGGAGCTGTTTTTT. Translating gives CASSIRGRSTPARAGELFF. This chain uses TRBV19 with TRBJ2-2, with D unresolved. Germline V gene data show CDR1 as LNHDA and CDR2 as SQIVND (reference sequence). The CDR3 consists of 19 residues. The V and J ends lost 3 bases and 6 bases respectively, with 26 bases between them.

The chain employs TRBV27 and TRBJ2-1; D possibly matches TRBD1 or TRBD2 (5 bases each). CDR3 length equals 15 residues. Looked up from germline, CDR1 is MNHEY and CDR2 is SMNVEV (reference sequence). Trimming removed 2 bases at V and 2 bases at J, with 10 bases between. DNA of the CDR3: TGTGCCAGCAGTTTAGGGACCAAAACCTACAATGAGCAGTTCTTC. This gives the protein CASSLGTKTYNEQFF.

This clonotype was seen more than once but under ten times. The J gene is TRBJ1-3, the V gene TRBV2; no clear D gene. The CDR3 loop spans 14 amino acids. Germline CDR1 is SNHLY and CDR2 is FYNNEI. Trimming pared 4 bases from V and 0 bases from J, leaving 7 bases between. CDR3 nucleotides: TGTGCCAGCAGTGTGAGGGTCTCTGGAAACACCATATATTTT. It translates to CASSVRVSGNTIYF.

This clonotype was detected a few times. The rearrangement uses TRBV7-2 and TRBJ1-3; D might be TRBD1 (6 bases). In germline, CDR1 is SGHTA, CDR2 FQGNSA. The germline V and J ends were trimmed by 0 bases and 2 bases, with 14 bases remaining between them. The length of the CDR3 is 17 residues. The CDR3, as DNA: TGTGCCAGCAGCTTAGCCCCAACAGGGATCCCTGGAAACACCATATATTTT. Its protein product is CASSLAPTGIPGNTIYF.

This clonotype appeared a few times. The chain recombines TRBV12-3 or TRBV12-4 with TRBJ2-3, with D unresolved. The CDR3 loop spans 13 amino acids. V was pared by 4 bases and J by 5 bases, with 10 bases between. CDR3 region: CASSWASIDTQYF. The CDR3 DNA sequence: TGTGCCAGCAGTTGGGCTAGTATAGATACGCAGTATTTT.

A few counts support this clonotype. The J gene is TRBJ2-7, the V gene TRBV7-2; 10 bases align to TRBD2. The CDR3 has 15 amino acids. Trimming cost V 5 bases and J 4 bases; bases outside gene matches: 8. CDR1 and CDR2 (germline): SGHTA, FQGNSA. The CDR3 protein is CASSLRAGGIYEQYF. CDR3 in DNA: TGTGCCAGCAGCCTAAGAGCGGGAGGGATTTACGAGCAGTACTTC.

The genes are TRBV27 and TRBJ1-4; TRBD1 matches at 7 bases. Germline values: CDR1 MNHEY, CDR2 SMNVEV (reference sequence). CDR3 length equals 14 residues. Germline trimming cut 5 bases from V and 5 bases from J; bases unmatched to any gene: 5. CDR3 amino acids: CASSNRGGNEKLFF. The CDR3, as DNA: TGTGCCAGCAGTAACAGGGGTGGCAATGAAAAACTGTTTTTT.

This clonotype showed up just a few times. The chain couples TRBV20-1 to TRBJ2-1, with a tentative D call TRBD2 (5 bases). Trimming cost V 3 bases and J 5 bases, with 5 bases left between them. Germline V gene lookup returns CDR1 DFQATT and CDR2 SNEGSKA (reference sequence). The CDR3 is made up of 11 amino acids. In DNA, the CDR3 is TGCAGTGCTAGCGGGGACAATGAGCAGTTCTTC. Amino acids: CSASGDNEQFF.

This clonotype has just a few counts. The chain joins TRBV7-8 to TRBJ1-3; the D gene is possibly TRBD1 (5 bases). This CDR3 has 17 residues. V was shortened by 5 bases and J by 0 bases, with 17 bases between the two germline ends. The germline V gene encodes CDR1 SGHVS and CDR2 FQNEAQ. Here the CDR3 reads CASSHQLGRTSGNTIYF. For the CDR3, the DNA is TGTGCCAGCAGCCACCAGCTGGGACGGACCTCTGGAAACACCATATATTTT.

The CDR3 DNA is TGTGCCAGCTCACCCCGGGACTCTCCCTACGAGCAGTACTTC. The encoded protein is CASSPRDSPYEQYF. The chain has TRBV18 and TRBJ2-7, with a weak D call TRBD2 (6 bases). From germline, CDR1 is KGHSH and CDR2 LQKENI. The CDR3 is made up of 14 amino acids. Trimming took off 3 bases at V and 2 bases at J, with 11 bases between the two ends.

This clonotype was observed a single time. The V call is TRBV5-6, the J call TRBJ2-7, with D maybe TRBD2 (5 bases). With 4 bases removed from V and 4 bases from J, the gap between germline ends came to 15 bases. The CDR3 length is 14 residues. Per the germline V gene, CDR1 is SGHDT and CDR2 is YYEEEE. CDR3 DNA: TGTGCCAGCAGCGCCTTAGAGGGTATTTACGAGCAGTACTTC. Its protein is CASSALEGIYEQYF. Supplemented by reference TRBV5-6 and TRBJ2-7, the full variable domain reads DAGVTQSPTHLIKTRGQQVTLRCSPKSGHDTVSWYQQALGQGPQFIFQYYEEEERQRGNFPDRFSGHQFPNYSSELNVNALLLGDSALYLCASSALEGIYEQYFGPGTRLTVT.

Notes on this clonotype: A read error is possible here, since a much larger clone lies one base away. V gene TRBV7-2 combines with J gene TRBJ1-4; weak D call: TRBD1 (6 bases). Germline V gene data show CDR1 as SGHTA and CDR2 as FQGNSA. The CDR3 runs 14 residues. This CDR3 is CASNLRGADEKLFF. For the CDR3, the DNA is TGTGCCAGCAACTTACGGGGGGCGGATGAAAAACTGTTTTTT.

This clonotype occurred a few times. J is TRBJ1-2 and V is TRBV5-4, with D possibly matching TRBD1 (5 bases). V lost 3 bases to trimming and J lost 6 bases, with 24 bases between them. This CDR3 has 17 residues. Germline assignment: CDR1 SGHNT and CDR2 YYREEE (reference sequence). Here the CDR3 DNA reads TGTGCCAGCAGCTCTCAGAAGACGACAGAGGGAAACGATGGCTACACCTTC. Encoded protein: CASSSQKTTEGNDGYTF.

The chain has TRBV5-4 and TRBJ2-1, with no clear D. The length of the CDR3 is 14 residues. In germline, CDR1 is SGHNT, CDR2 YYREEE (reference sequence). The ends were cut back, 1 base at V and 6 bases at J, with 11 bases in the middle. This CDR3 is CASSLSWGINEQFF. The CDR3 nucleotides read TGTGCCAGCAGCTTGTCCTGGGGTATCAATGAGCAGTTCTTC.

The genes are TRBV10-3 and TRBJ2-5; TRBD2 agrees at 15 bases. The V gene's germline CDR1 is ENHRY and CDR2 SYGVKD. Trimming removed 6 bases from V and 5 bases from J; junction bases left unmatched: 10. CDR3 length: 17 residues. The chain's CDR3 is CAISAGLAGGPEETQYF. The CDR3 DNA is TGTGCCATCAGCGCCGGACTAGCGGGAGGGCCGGAGGAGACCCAGTACTTC.

This chain links TRBV7-2 with TRBJ1-1; D perhaps matches TRBD1 (5 bases). Germline lookup yields CDR1 SGHTA and CDR2 FQGNSA. Trimming cost V 3 bases and J 7 bases, with 15 bases left between them. There are 14 residues in the CDR3. CDR3 nucleotides: TGTGCCAGCAGCTTCCGGGTGGTGGGGGGTGAAGCTTTCTTT. Amino acid sequence: CASSFRVVGGEAFF.

There are a few counts of this clonotype. The J gene is TRBJ2-3, the V gene TRBV12-3 or TRBV12-4, with D perhaps TRBD1 (6 bases). V lost 3 bases to trimming and J lost 0 bases, with 10 bases between them. The CDR3 totals 15 residues. Here the CDR3 reads CASSFGTSSTDTQYF. CDR3 sequence (DNA): TGTGCCAGCAGTTTCGGGACATCGAGCACAGATACGCAGTATTTT.

This clonotype was detected a few times. The J gene is TRBJ2-5, the V gene TRBV7-2; 11 nucleotides align to TRBD2. The V gene's germline CDR1 is SGHTA and CDR2 FQGNSA. The ends lost 2 bases at V and 4 bases at J; junction bases unmatched: 12. There are 18 residues in the CDR3. CDR3 nucleotides: TGTGCCAGCAGCTTATACTGGGGGGGGACTAGCGGTGGAGAGACCCAGTACTTC. This encodes CASSLYWGGTSGGETQYF.

The chain employs TRBV24-1 and TRBJ1-2; TRBD1 matches 8 bases. After removal of 3 bases from V and 4 bases from J, the junction contained 9 bases not matched to a gene. Germline assignment: CDR1 KGHDR and CDR2 SFDVKD. This CDR3 is built from 16 residues. The CDR3 nucleotides read TGTGCCACCAGTGATCCACGGACAGGGAGTATCTATGGCTACACCTTC. It specifies CATSDPRTGSIYGYTF.

This chain links TRBV7-6 with TRBJ1-6, with D perhaps TRBD1 (6 bases). The germline CDR1 and CDR2 sequences are SGHVS and FNYEAQ. Deletions cut 1 base from V and 10 bases from J, with 8 bases between. This CDR3 is 13 amino acids long. CDR3 coding DNA: TGTGCCAGCAGCTTAGAGGGGGACTCACCCCTCCACTTT. This gives the protein CASSLEGDSPLHF. Combining the CDR3 with reference TRBV7-6 and TRBJ1-6 gives the whole variable domain GAGVSQSPRYKVTKRGQDVALRCDPISGHVSLYWYRQALGQGPEFLTYFNYEAQQDKSGLPNDRFSAERPEGSISTLTIQRTEQRDSAMYRCASSLEGDSPLHFGNGTRLTVT.

This clonotype turned up a few times. The chain is built from TRBV7-2 and TRBJ1-6, with D maybe TRBD1 (5 bases). The V end lost 0 bases, the J end lost 10 bases, and 10 bases lay between the germline ends. This CDR3 contains 14 residues. Per germline, CDR1 SGHTA and CDR2 FQGNSA. The DNA for the CDR3 is TGTGCCAGCAGCTTAGCGAAGGGGATCTCACCCCTCCACTTT. Translating gives CASSLAKGISPLHF.

This clonotype was counted a few times. The chain employs TRBV4-1 and TRBJ1-2; D gene unclear. V was shortened by 4 bases and J by 7 bases, with 13 bases between the two germline ends. The CDR3 sequence is 13 residues long. The germline gives CDR1 MGHRA, CDR2 YSYEKL. The CDR3 region has the DNA TGCGCCAGCAGCCGAGATACTTTTAGTGGCTACACCTTC. This encodes CASSRDTFSGYTF.

This clonotype was seen many times. This chain uses TRBV7-2 with TRBJ2-7; 7 bases are a match to TRBD1. Germline-derived CDR1 and CDR2 are SGHTA and FQGNSA. The CDR3 extends over 13 amino acids. The V segment lost 2 bases and the J segment 4 bases; nucleotides outside the gene matches: 2. The CDR3 protein is CASSLSGQYEQYF. In DNA, the CDR3 is TGTGCCAGCAGCTTATCGGGACAGTACGAGCAGTACTTC.

CDR3 nucleotides: TGTGCCAGCACTAAATGGGCCTCCGGTGATACGCAGTATTTT. It translates to CASTKWASGDTQYF. The chain joins TRBV7-9 to TRBJ2-3; D gene uncertain. In germline, CDR1 is SEHNR, CDR2 FQNEAQ (reference sequence). V shed 7 bases and J shed 6 bases, with 17 bases lying between them. The CDR3 totals 14 residues.